The 26 T cell receptor beta chains reported below all come from one sample, sequenced in a study of blood T cell repertoires in COVID-19. Assay: immunoSEQ multiplex PCR; the TCRdb copy retains only in-frame clones and omits some. The sample has under 100,000 clones; roughly 86% are singletons. The source material was peripheral blood. The receptors were gathered from a human donor in a cohort sampled during active COVID-19.

V gene TRBV7-9 combines with J gene TRBJ2-3; 7 bases align to TRBD2. The CDR3 contains 14 residues. V shed 2 bases and J 6 bases; nucleotides not matched to a gene: 5. Germline assignment: CDR1 SEHNR and CDR2 FQNEAQ (reference sequence). The CDR3 region has the DNA TGTGCCAGCAGCTTAATGAGCGGGGCGGATACGCAGTATTTT. Residues: CASSLMSGADTQYF.

This rearrangement joins TRBV5-4 to TRBJ2-5; no definite D call. CDR1 SGHNT and CDR2 YYREEE come from the germline V gene (reference sequence). This CDR3 is built from 14 residues. V lost 4 bases and J lost 2, with 12 bases in between. The CDR3 sequence is CASSPTATQETQYF. The CDR3 nucleotides are TGTGCCAGCAGCCCTACGGCGACTCAAGAGACCCAGTACTTC.

The chain employs TRBV4-2 and TRBJ1-3; D possibly corresponds to TRBD1 (6 bases). The CDR3 has 16 amino acids. The germline gives CDR1 LGHNA, CDR2 YNFKEQ. The germline V and J ends were trimmed by 0 bases and 4 bases, with 13 bases remaining between them. CDR3 loop: CASSQDLPGVGNTIYF. CDR3 nucleotides: TGTGCCAGCAGCCAAGATCTACCAGGGGTCGGAAACACCATATATTTT.

The chain combines TRBV5-1 with TRBJ2-7, with 8 bases matching TRBD2. J was trimmed by 6 bases and V by 4 bases; bases with no gene match: 15. This CDR3 is 16 amino acids long. CDR1 SGHRS and CDR2 YFSETQ come from the germline V gene. The CDR3 sequence: CASSPTPSGGLREQYF. The CDR3 DNA reads TGCGCCAGCAGCCCCACCCCAAGCGGGGGCCTCCGCGAGCAGTACTTC.

J is TRBJ1-1 and V is TRBV7-3; D might be TRBD1 (5 bases). Looked up from germline, CDR1 is SGHTA and CDR2 is FQGTGA. The V and J ends lost 2 bases and 0 bases respectively, with 10 bases between them. This CDR3 has 15 amino acids. The CDR3 coding sequence is TGTGCCAGCAGCTTAGATGGGGGGATGAACACTGAAGCTTTCTTT. This sequence encodes CASSLDGGMNTEAFF.

J is TRBJ1-2 and V is TRBV4-3; no clear D gene. Trimming removed 6 bases from V and 5 bases from J, with 16 bases in between. Germline CDR1 reads LGHNA; CDR2 reads YSLEER. The CDR3 contains 14 residues. The CDR3 protein is CASSQAGDQYGYTF. As DNA, the CDR3 is TGCGCCAGCAGTCAGGCCGGGGATCAATATGGCTACACCTTC.

This clone was counted a few times. The chain couples TRBV29-1 to TRBJ2-5; D unclear. Trimming stripped 6 bases from V and 5 bases from J, with 13 bases between. The CDR3 is made up of 12 amino acids. Germline lookup yields CDR1 SQVTM and CDR2 ANQGSEA. The CDR3 here is CSVCVEPETQYF. In DNA form, the CDR3 reads TGCAGCGTCTGCGTTGAGCCGGAGACCCAGTACTTC.

The chain joins TRBV19 to TRBJ1-3, with 11 positions matching TRBD1. With V trimmed by 8 bases and J by 2 bases, 5 bases remained unmatched. The CDR3 has 15 residues. Germline V gene data show CDR1 as LNHDA and CDR2 as SQIVND (reference sequence). CDR3: CASVPGQGAGNTIYF. In DNA, the CDR3 is TGTGCCAGTGTCCCGGGACAGGGGGCTGGAAACACCATATATTTT.

The chain employs TRBV28 and TRBJ2-5; possible D gene TRBD1, 7 bases. CDR1 and CDR2 from the germline V gene are MDHEN and SYDVKM. This CDR3 contains 11 residues. With 7 bases removed from V and 7 bases from J, the gap between germline ends came to 10 bases. The CDR3 reads CASIQGGTQYF. The CDR3 DNA sequence: TGTGCCAGCATCCAGGGGGGGACCCAGTACTTC.

This clone was counted a single time. This rearrangement joins TRBV5-8 to TRBJ2-2, with D perhaps matching TRBD2 (6 bases). Germline values: CDR1 SGHTS, CDR2 YDEGEE. The CDR3 length is 17 residues. V dropped 5 bases and J dropped 2 bases, with 19 bases sitting between them. The CDR3 nucleotides are TGTGCCAGCAGATTCATCGGGAGCCAGGATAACACCGGGGAGCTGTTTTTT. This encodes CASRFIGSQDNTGELFF. The full variable domain, rest sourced from reference TRBV5-8 and TRBJ2-2, is EAGVTQSPTHLIKTRGQQATLRCSPISGHTSVYWYQQALGLGLQFLLWYDEGEERNRGNFPPRFSGRQFPNYSSELNVNALELEDSALYLCASRFIGSQDNTGELFFGEGSRLTVL.

The chain carries TRBV30 and TRBJ2-4, with D perhaps TRBD2 (6 bases). Trimming shortened V by 0 bases and J by 6 bases, and 12 bases separated the two germline ends. Germline CDR1 reads GTSNPN; CDR2 reads SVGIG (reference sequence). The CDR3 sequence is 14 residues long. CDR3 nucleotide sequence: TGTGCCTGGAGTGTACGAGGAGGGGTAAACATTCAGTACTTC. It codes for CAWSVRGGVNIQYF.

The chain carries TRBV15 and TRBJ1-4; 8 bases are a match to TRBD1. Germline V lookup: CDR1 LNHNV, CDR2 YYDKDF (reference sequence). This CDR3 has 14 residues. The ends lost 2 bases at V and 8 bases at J; junction bases unmatched: 4. The CDR3 region has the DNA TGTGCCACCAGCAGACAGGGGGCCGGGGAAAAACTGTTTTTT. This translates into CATSRQGAGEKLFF.

The chain uses TRBV6-1 and TRBJ2-5; 9 nucleotides match TRBD1. V lost 0 bases and J lost 3; bases outside the gene matches: 5. CDR3 length: 16 amino acids. The germline V gene has CDR1 MNHNS and CDR2 SASEGT. CDR3 residues: CASSEAGTGTKETQYF. Here the CDR3 DNA reads TGTGCCAGCAGTGAAGCTGGGACAGGGACAAAAGAGACCCAGTACTTC.

The V call is TRBV7-2, the J call TRBJ2-2, with 10 bases matching TRBD2. This CDR3 is 15 amino acids long. V lost 5 bases, J lost 5 bases, and 5 bases stayed unmatched. CDR1 is SGHTA, CDR2 FQGNSA, per germline. This chain's CDR3 is CASSPGTSVTGELFF. CDR3 DNA sequence: TGTGCCAGCAGCCCCGGGACTAGCGTTACCGGGGAGCTGTTTTTT.

The chain combines TRBV5-4 with TRBJ1-2; the D gene is possibly TRBD1 (5 bases). V lost 4 bases, J lost 2 bases, and 24 bases lay in between. The germline V gene encodes CDR1 SGHNT and CDR2 YYREEE (reference sequence). CDR3 length equals 18 residues. CDR3 region: CASSPSFGLIGVNYGYTF. The CDR3 DNA reads TGTGCCAGCAGCCCCTCTTTTGGGCTGATAGGGGTGAACTATGGCTACACCTTC.

V is TRBV27 and J is TRBJ1-2; D is unclear. V lost 6 bases to trimming and J lost 8 bases, with 19 bases between them. The CDR3 has 14 residues. CDR1 is MNHEY and CDR2 is SMNVEV in the germline V gene (reference sequence). The CDR3 DNA follows: TGTGCCAGCAGCCCTGGGAGCCGACTGGGGGGCTACACCTTC. Encoded protein: CASSPGSRLGGYTF.

The rearrangement uses TRBV10-3 and TRBJ2-5; 9 nucleotides align to TRBD1. This CDR3 contains 15 residues. J lost 4 bases, V lost 4 bases, and 7 bases had no gene match. Per germline, CDR1 ENHRY and CDR2 SYGVKD. CDR3 protein: CAISAIQGAGETQYF. In DNA, the CDR3 is TGTGCCATCAGTGCTATACAGGGGGCGGGAGAGACCCAGTACTTC.

The chain carries TRBV9 and TRBJ1-1; D remains unclear. V was shortened by 0 bases and J by 1 base, with 4 bases between the two germline ends. The CDR3 runs to 13 residues. Germline CDR1 and CDR2: SGDLS and YYNGEE. The CDR3 sequence is CASSVAGNTEAFF. CDR3 DNA sequence: TGTGCCAGCAGCGTAGCGGGGAACACTGAAGCTTTCTTT. Full variable domain (remainder filled in from reference TRBV9 and TRBJ1-1): DSGVTQTPKHLITATGQRVTLRCSPRSGDLSVYWYQQSLDQGLQFLIQYYNGEERAKGNILERFSAQQFPDLHSELNLSSLELGDSALYFCASSVAGNTEAFFGQGTRLTVV.

This clone was found a few times. The rearrangement uses TRBV7-9 and TRBJ2-1, with TRBD1 as a possible D gene (5 bases). CDR1 is SEHNR, CDR2 FQNEAQ, per germline (reference sequence). V lost 3 bases to trimming and J lost 9 bases, with 21 bases between them. There are 16 residues in the CDR3. CDR3 region: CASSFVPGLTAVEQFF. In nucleotides, the CDR3 is TGTGCCAGCAGCTTCGTACCAGGGCTGACTGCTGTTGAGCAGTTCTTC.

This clone was recorded a few times. The chain carries TRBV27 and TRBJ1-2; tentatively, D is TRBD1 (6 bases). The V gene's germline CDR1 is MNHEY and CDR2 SMNVEV (reference sequence). The CDR3 runs 14 residues. V dropped 3 bases and J dropped 8 bases, with 16 bases sitting between them. CDR3 in amino acids: CASSFWGGLGGYTF. In DNA form, the CDR3 reads TGTGCCAGCAGTTTCTGGGGGGGGCTGGGGGGCTACACCTTC.

The chain uses TRBV19 and TRBJ1-1; possibly TRBD1 for D (6 bases). Per the germline V gene, CDR1 is LNHDA and CDR2 is SQIVND (reference sequence). Trimming took 9 bases from V and 1 from J, leaving 18 bases between them. The length of the CDR3 is 15 residues. CDR3 protein: CASTRGGARNTEAFF. CDR3 coding DNA: TGTGCCAGCACTCGGGGGGGGGCGCGGAACACTGAAGCTTTCTTT.

The chain employs TRBV7-3 and TRBJ2-5; perhaps TRBD2 as D (5 bases). The CDR3 is made up of 17 amino acids. The germline CDR1 and CDR2 sequences are SGHTA and FQGTGA. V lost 3 bases and J lost 7, with 24 bases in between. CDR3 amino acids: CASSFSSGRSDLGTQYF. The CDR3 DNA is TGTGCCAGCAGCTTTTCTTCAGGACGTAGCGATTTAGGGACCCAGTACTTC.

V is TRBV7-2 and J is TRBJ1-2; D is possibly TRBD1 (6 bases). Deletions cut 2 bases from V and 0 bases from J, with 7 bases between. CDR1 and CDR2 from the germline V gene are SGHTA and FQGNSA. The CDR3 is 14 residues long. CDR3 loop: CASSLRTANYGYTF. CDR3 coding DNA: TGTGCCAGCAGCTTACGGACAGCTAACTATGGCTACACCTTC.

J is TRBJ1-1 and V is TRBV18, with a weak D call TRBD1 (5 bases). The CDR3 has 12 amino acids. Germline loops: CDR1 KGHSH, CDR2 LQKENI. V lost 2 bases, J lost 11 bases, and 12 bases lay in between. CDR3 coding DNA: TGTGCCAGCTCACCAATAAAGGGGCAGGCTTTCTTT. This codes for CASSPIKGQAFF.

V gene TRBV2 combines with J gene TRBJ1-5, with 7 bases fitting TRBD1. Per germline, CDR1 SNHLY and CDR2 FYNNEI. V was clipped by 6 bases and J by 5 bases; unmatched bases: 7. This CDR3 is 14 amino acids long. The CDR3 bases are TGTGCCAGCAGAAGGGGACAGCAATATCAGCCCCAGCATTTT. This translates into CASRRGQQYQPQHF.

The chain uses TRBV5-4 and TRBJ2-7; TRBD1 is a possible D gene (5 bases). This CDR3 has 14 amino acids. Trimming stripped 0 bases from V and 3 bases from J, with 10 bases between. The germline gives CDR1 SGHNT, CDR2 YYREEE (reference sequence). The CDR3 protein is CASSLGLDNYEQYF. The DNA of the CDR3 is TGTGCCAGCAGCTTGGGTCTGGACAACTACGAGCAGTACTTC.